The rows below give T cell receptor beta chains drawn from one sample of a study of T cells expressing NK-cell markers. After re-calling the 5' RACE reads, TCRdb lists one entry per CDR3 protein, DNA absent. The sample includes almost 450,000 distinct CDR3 sequences. Input material: blood T cells: a sorted CD56 or NKG2C T cell subset, CD4+ or CD8+ T cells, or bulk PBMC T cells (not recorded which). The receptors stem from a woman between 18 and 70 years old in good health. CDR3s include the opening cysteine and the closing phenylalanine or tryptophan. Each record gives: CDR3 length, J gene, V gene, clone size, CDR3 protein. For some rows the clone size is stated as once, few or many, or as a class when expanded; others skip it.

CDR3 length: 14; J gene: TRBJ2-7; V gene: TRBV28; clone size: NA; CDR3 protein: CASTPPEPLGEQYF
CDR3 length: 19; J gene: TRBJ2-1; V gene: TRBV23-1; clone size: NA; CDR3 protein: CASSQYRRESLYDYNEQFF
CDR3 length: 14; J gene: TRBJ2-5; V gene: TRBV27; clone size: NA; CDR3 protein: CASRYRGLQETQYF
CDR3 length: 14; J gene: TRBJ2-1; V gene: TRBV20-1; clone size: NA; CDR3 protein: CSAGAGTDYNEQFF
CDR3 length: 16; J gene: TRBJ2-5; V gene: TRBV3-1; clone size: NA; CDR3 protein: CASSQARQLAIETQYF
CDR3 length: 12; J gene: TRBJ1-2; V gene: TRBV10-3; clone size: NA; CDR3 protein: CAISESGGGYTF
CDR3 length: 15; J gene: TRBJ2-7; V gene: TRBV7-6; clone size: NA; CDR3 protein: CASSTLGQGAYEQYF
CDR3 length: 15; J gene: TRBJ1-6; V gene: TRBV5-1; clone size: NA; CDR3 protein: CASSLALGPGSPLHF
CDR3 length: 15; J gene: TRBJ2-2; V gene: TRBV12-3/TRBV12-4; clone size: NA; CDR3 protein: CASSPTIQGPGELFF
CDR3 length: 13; J gene: TRBJ1-1; V gene: TRBV12-3/TRBV12-4; clone size: NA; CDR3 protein: CASSLGGRTEAFF
CDR3 length: 14; J gene: TRBJ2-2; V gene: TRBV11-3; clone size: NA; CDR3 protein: CASSFRSGTGELFF
CDR3 length: 15; J gene: TRBJ1-5; V gene: TRBV4-3; clone size: NA; CDR3 protein: CASSPQVYSNQPQHF
CDR3 length: 12; J gene: TRBJ2-1; V gene: TRBV10-1; clone size: NA; CDR3 protein: CASSGGPQEQFF
CDR3 length: 14; J gene: TRBJ2-5; V gene: TRBV4-1; clone size: NA; CDR3 protein: CASSQDGVTAFRYF
CDR3 length: 16; J gene: TRBJ2-1; V gene: TRBV7-2; clone size: NA; CDR3 protein: CASSPPSGGGYNEQFF
CDR3 length: 13; J gene: TRBJ2-1; V gene: TRBV29-1; clone size: NA; CDR3 protein: CSVTRWSYNEQFF
CDR3 length: 16; J gene: TRBJ2-6; V gene: TRBV5-1; clone size: NA; CDR3 protein: CASSLGPGEGANVLTF
CDR3 length: 15; J gene: TRBJ2-5; V gene: TRBV12-3/TRBV12-4; clone size: NA; CDR3 protein: CASSLGLAGWKTQYF
CDR3 length: 12; J gene: TRBJ2-1; V gene: TRBV29-1; clone size: NA; CDR3 protein: CSVVRGSNEQFF
CDR3 length: 15; J gene: TRBJ2-1; V gene: TRBV12-3/TRBV12-4; clone size: NA; CDR3 protein: CASSSASGRGDEQFF
CDR3 length: 12; J gene: TRBJ1-1; V gene: TRBV9; clone size: large; CDR3 protein: CASSKGVGEAFF
CDR3 length: 15; J gene: TRBJ2-2; V gene: TRBV7-2; clone size: NA; CDR3 protein: CASSLDGTRNGELFF
CDR3 length: 13; J gene: TRBJ1-1; V gene: TRBV5-5; clone size: NA; CDR3 protein: CASSSPLNTEAFF
CDR3 length: 16; J gene: TRBJ1-4; V gene: TRBV7-9; clone size: NA; CDR3 protein: CASSRGQAATNEKLFF
CDR3 length: 15; J gene: TRBJ1-1; V gene: TRBV5-1; clone size: NA; CDR3 protein: CASNPLDSSFTEAFF
CDR3 length: 18; J gene: TRBJ2-1; V gene: TRBV9; clone size: NA; CDR3 protein: CASSVVGGTGGSYNEQFF
CDR3 length: 14; J gene: TRBJ2-5; V gene: TRBV5-1; clone size: NA; CDR3 protein: CASSRDGYQETQYF
CDR3 length: 15; J gene: TRBJ2-3; V gene: TRBV11-2; clone size: NA; CDR3 protein: CASSFLSGGTDTQYF
CDR3 length: 17; J gene: TRBJ2-5; V gene: TRBV3-1; clone size: NA; CDR3 protein: CASSQGGLAGSQETQYF
CDR3 length: 14; J gene: TRBJ1-1; V gene: TRBV7-3; clone size: NA; CDR3 protein: CASSLRGWGTEAFF
CDR3 length: 12; J gene: TRBJ1-1; V gene: TRBV5-1; clone size: NA; CDR3 protein: CASSSASSEAFF
CDR3 length: 12; J gene: TRBJ2-1; V gene: TRBV10-3; clone size: NA; CDR3 protein: CANSNRLNEQFF
CDR3 length: 13; J gene: TRBJ1-2; V gene: TRBV5-1; clone size: NA; CDR3 protein: CASSLDRNYGYTF
CDR3 length: 13; J gene: TRBJ1-5; V gene: TRBV30; clone size: NA; CDR3 protein: CAWSPRERQPQHF
CDR3 length: 13; J gene: TRBJ2-5; V gene: TRBV7-3; clone size: NA; CDR3 protein: CASSPQGSETQYF
CDR3 length: 16; J gene: TRBJ2-4; V gene: TRBV5-6; clone size: NA; CDR3 protein: CASSFGISRAKNIQYF
CDR3 length: 17; J gene: TRBJ2-1; V gene: TRBV4-3; clone size: NA; CDR3 protein: CASSQGPMRVSYNEQFF
CDR3 length: 14; J gene: TRBJ2-5; V gene: TRBV19; clone size: NA; CDR3 protein: CASRESGLGETQYF
CDR3 length: 14; J gene: TRBJ2-7; V gene: TRBV14; clone size: NA; CDR3 protein: CASSDRARVYEQYF
CDR3 length: 12; J gene: TRBJ2-7; V gene: TRBV20-1; clone size: NA; CDR3 protein: CSADDRNYEQYF
CDR3 length: 14; J gene: TRBJ1-1; V gene: TRBV27; clone size: NA; CDR3 protein: CASSPRTFGSGAFF
CDR3 length: 14; J gene: TRBJ2-2; V gene: TRBV29-1; clone size: NA; CDR3 protein: CSASQGSSTGELFF
CDR3 length: 15; J gene: TRBJ2-3; V gene: TRBV20-1; clone size: NA; CDR3 protein: CSAHTSGASTDTQYF
CDR3 length: 12; J gene: TRBJ2-5; V gene: TRBV18; clone size: NA; CDR3 protein: CASSPKEETQYF
CDR3 length: 15; J gene: TRBJ1-5; V gene: TRBV20-1; clone size: NA; CDR3 protein: CSATRGTEKNQPQHF
CDR3 length: 11; J gene: TRBJ1-1; V gene: TRBV6-6; clone size: NA; CDR3 protein: CASSRESEAFF
CDR3 length: 14; J gene: TRBJ1-4; V gene: TRBV19; clone size: NA; CDR3 protein: CASSWASFDEKLFF